These T cell receptor beta chains were read from a single sample in a study of OX40 agonist ivuxolimab in advanced cancers. Only in-frame clones appear in the TCRdb table, and some are missing; sequencing was by immunoSEQ multiplex PCR. The sample lists about 40,000 clones; approximately 89% were seen once. The sequenced sample was CD4+ or CD8+ T cells sorted from blood, obtained in a trial of the OX40 agonist ivuxolimab. Receptors were obtained from an adult with an advanced solid tumor such as melanoma, head and neck, liver or kidney cancer. Both conserved end residues are part of each CDR3. Fields, in order: J gene, V gene, D gene, clone size, CDR3 DNA, CDR3 protein. A D gene is named only where the DNA matches it firmly. Clone size is stated in some rows and not others, as once, few, many or a class when expanded.

TRBJ2-3 | TRBV5-4 | - | once | TGTGCCAGCAGCTTCTTGAGCCCCAGCACAGATACGCAGTATTTT | CASSFLSPSTDTQYF
TRBJ2-1 | TRBV19 | - | - | TGTGCCAGTAGTATAGTAGGACGAGAGCAGTTCTTC | CASSIVGREQFF
TRBJ2-1 | TRBV10-1 | - | - | TGCGCCAGCAGTGGGGGCGGTAGCTCCTACAATGAGCAGTTCTTC | CASSGGGSSYNEQFF
TRBJ2-1 | TRBV4-2 | TRBD2 | - | TGTGCCAGCAGCCCGGCCCCGTTAGGGCGGGAGACGTACAATGAGCAGTTCTTC | CASSPAPLGRETYNEQFF
TRBJ2-2 | TRBV6-1 | TRBD2 | few | TGTGCCACCAGACTAGCGGAGCATACCGGGGAGCTGTTTTTT | CATRLAEHTGELFF
TRBJ2-1 | TRBV5-1 | TRBD2 | - | TGCGCCAGCAGCCACTGGACTAGCGGGAGGGCAGATGAGCAGTTCTTC | CASSHWTSGRADEQFF
TRBJ2-7 | TRBV28 | - | - | TGTGCCAGCAGTTTACAGCCATCCTACGAGCAGTACTTC | CASSLQPSYEQYF
TRBJ1-2 | TRBV28 | - | - | TGTGCCAGCAGTTTGGCCAAGGACTATGGCTACACCTTC | CASSLAKDYGYTF
TRBJ2-1 | TRBV28 | - | once | TGTGCCAGCAGTTTCGGACCGAATGAGCAGTTCTTC | CASSFGPNEQFF
TRBJ2-1 | TRBV28 | TRBD2 | - | TGTGCCAGCAGTTTGGGACTAGCGGGAGGGGAGCAGTTCTTC | CASSLGLAGGEQFF
TRBJ2-1 | TRBV9 | - | - | TGTGCCAGCAGCGTAGAGGGGGTCGCCTACAATGAGCAGTTCTTC | CASSVEGVAYNEQFF
TRBJ2-5 | TRBV5-1 | TRBD2 | - | TGCGCCAGCAGCAGAGGACTAGCGGGAGTACTGGAGCAGTACTTC | CASSRGLAGVLEQYF
TRBJ2-1 | TRBV6-5 | TRBD1 | - | TGTGCCAGCAGTTACTGGACAGGGGGGAATGAGCAGTTCTTC | CASSYWTGGNEQFF
TRBJ2-1 | TRBV7-3 | - | - | TGTGCCAGCAGCTTGTCTTCGGGCCTTGCCTACAATGAGCAGTTCTTC | CASSLSSGLAYNEQFF
TRBJ2-3 | TRBV27 | - | - | TGTGCCAGCAGTTTATCTCCGGGAGTGTTGGGCACAGATACGCAGTATTTT | CASSLSPGVLGTDTQYF
TRBJ2-7 | TRBV6-5 | - | - | TGTGCCAGCAGTTACTCTAGCGGTTACTACGAGCAGTACTTC | CASSYSSGYYEQYF
TRBJ2-7 | TRBV27 | - | - | TGTGCCAGCAGTTTATGGGTCAACTACGAGCAGTACTTC | CASSLWVNYEQYF
TRBJ2-7 | TRBV28 | TRBD2 | - | TGTGCCAGCAGTTTATCTGGGCTAGCGGGATCATACGAGCAGTACTTC | CASSLSGLAGSYEQYF
TRBJ1-1 | TRBV30 | - | - | TGTGCCTGGAGTATCTCCATTTATAGCACTGAAGCTTTCTTT | CAWSISIYSTEAFF
TRBJ1-1 | TRBV28 | TRBD1 | - | TGTGCCAGCAGTTTTCGGACAGGGGTACCTGAAGCTTTCTTT | CASSFRTGVPEAFF
TRBJ1-2 | TRBV6-4 | TRBD1 | - | TGTGCCAGCAGTGACAGTGCAGGGGGGATCGATGGCTACACCTTC | CASSDSAGGIDGYTF
TRBJ2-1 | TRBV11-2 | - | - | TGTGCCAGCCTCGGGGAGGACCTCTCCTACAATGAGCAGTTCTTC | CASLGEDLSYNEQFF
TRBJ2-1 | TRBV7-2 | - | few | TGTGCCAGCAGCCCCGGAACCTACAATGAGCAGTTCTTC | CASSPGTYNEQFF
TRBJ1-1 | TRBV28 | - | - | TGTGCCAGCAGCCTGGGGCAGGGGTTCAGAACTGAAGCTTTCTTT | CASSLGQGFRTEAFF
TRBJ2-7 | TRBV10-2 | - | - | TGCGCCAGCAGTGAGTTAGGGGCTGGGCCGGTGTCCTACGAGCAGTACTTC | CASSELGAGPVSYEQYF
TRBJ2-1 | TRBV7-7 | - | - | TGTGCTAGCAGCTTCCGGGACGGTCGTTCATATGAGCAGTTCTTC | CASSFRDGRSYEQFF
TRBJ1-5 | TRBV11-1 | - | - | TGTGCCAGCAGCTTAACCGGGACGCCCGGTCAGCCCCAGCATTTT | CASSLTGTPGQPQHF
TRBJ2-5 | TRBV9 | - | - | TGTGCCAGCAGCGAGACCCAGTTTGCGGAAGAGACCCAGTACTTC | CASSETQFAEETQYF
TRBJ2-2 | TRBV27 | - | - | TGTGCCAGCAGTCCGGCTCCCCCGAACACCGGGGAGCTGTTTTTT | CASSPAPPNTGELFF
TRBJ1-5 | TRBV6-1 | - | - | TGTGCCAGCAGTGAGGGGGGTTCCAATCAGCCCCAGCATTTT | CASSEGGSNQPQHF
TRBJ2-5 | TRBV5-6 | - | - | TGTGCCAGCAGCGTTTTCGACGACGGACAAGAGACCCAGTACTTC | CASSVFDDGQETQYF
TRBJ2-3 | TRBV27 | TRBD2 | - | TGTGCCAGCAGTTTCCTGGGACTAGCGGGAGGGTTGGGGGCAGATACGCAGTATTTT | CASSFLGLAGGLGADTQYF
TRBJ2-7 | TRBV27 | - | - | TGTGCCAGCAGGATTGGGGGAGCGCAGGAGCAGTACTTC | CASRIGGAQEQYF
TRBJ1-5 | TRBV27 | - | - | TGTGCCAGCAGTTTAAGGGGGAGCAATCAGCCCCAGCATTTT | CASSLRGSNQPQHF
TRBJ2-7 | TRBV29-1 | - | - | TGCAGCGTGGACAGTGGATCCCTCCACGAGCAGTACTTC | CSVDSGSLHEQYF
TRBJ2-1 | TRBV7-9 | TRBD2 | - | TGTGCCAGCAGCTCGGGACTAGCCCCGGCCAATGAGCAGTTCTTC | CASSSGLAPANEQFF
TRBJ2-2 | TRBV7-2 | TRBD2 | once | TGTGCCAGCAGCTTTCCCAGGCGGGAGTTCAACGGGGAGCTGTTTTTT | CASSFPRREFNGELFF
TRBJ1-5 | TRBV7-6 | - | - | TGTGCCAGCAGCTTATACGGTCCTCAAACGGGTAGCAATCAGCCCCAGCATTTT | CASSLYGPQTGSNQPQHF
TRBJ2-3 | TRBV9 | - | - | TGTGCCAGCAGCTATCAGGGGCTAGCGTTGGATACGCAGTATTTT | CASSYQGLALDTQYF
TRBJ2-3 | TRBV13 | TRBD1 | once | TGTGCCAGCAGTCCCACAGGGGCTGATACGCAGTATTTT | CASSPTGADTQYF
TRBJ2-7 | TRBV5-6 | TRBD1 | - | TGTGCCAGCAGCATGGGACAGGTTGGCGAGCAGTACTTC | CASSMGQVGEQYF
TRBJ2-1 | TRBV5-4 | TRBD2 | - | TGTGCCAGCAGCTTGGGGCGGGAGGTCTACAATGAGCAGTTCTTC | CASSLGREVYNEQFF
TRBJ2-7 | TRBV19 | - | - | TGTGCCAGTAGCATGTCGGGGTGGAACGAGCAGTACTTC | CASSMSGWNEQYF
TRBJ1-2 | TRBV10-2 | - | - | TGCGCCAGCAGTGGGACAGCTAACTATGGCTACACCTTC | CASSGTANYGYTF
TRBJ2-1 | TRBV7-9 | TRBD1 | - | TGTGCCAGCAGCGCGACAGGGTTGATAGGAGAGCAGTTCTTC | CASSATGLIGEQFF
TRBJ2-7 | TRBV4-1 | TRBD2 | - | TGCGCCAGCAGCCAAGAACTAGCGGGCGAGCAGTACTTC | CASSQELAGEQYF
TRBJ1-4 | TRBV21-1 | - | once | TGTGCCAGCAAAAGAATGCGGACGGATAAGGGTAACGAGGAAAAACTGTTTTTT | CASKRMRTDKGNEEKLFF
TRBJ2-4 | TRBV7-2 | TRBD2 | - | TGTGCCAGCAGGCCTAGCGGGAGGGTCATTCAGTACTTC | CASRPSGRVIQYF
TRBJ1-2 | TRBV19 | TRBD1 | few | TGTGCCGCCGCGGGACAGGGTTATAGGGGCTACACCTTC | CAAAGQGYRGYTF